The 22 T cell receptor beta chains reported below all come from one sample, sequenced in a study of cytomegalovirus exposure and HLA in healthy donors. The PCR had 60 Vbeta and 13 Jbeta primers. The data were produced by immunoSEQ multiplex PCR, yet TCRdb's version contains in-frame clones alone and is incomplete. The sample table sets out fewer than 110,000 clones. Sequencing was performed on PBMCs. Receptors originate from a man aged 40-50 years in good health and CMV-seronegative.

The rearrangement uses TRBV18 and TRBJ2-7; 8 nucleotides align to TRBD2. CDR3 length: 15 residues. Trimming cost V 3 bases and J 3 bases; bases outside gene matches: 7. Per the germline V gene, CDR1 is KGHSH and CDR2 is LQKENI. This chain's CDR3 is CASSPSRGAYYEQYF. DNA of the CDR3: TGTGCCAGCTCACCTTCGCGGGGGGCGTACTACGAGCAGTACTTC.

The chain carries TRBV19 and TRBJ1-1; no clear D. The CDR3 covers 16 residues. Germline lookup yields CDR1 LNHDA and CDR2 SQIVND (reference sequence). The V end lost 3 bases, the J end lost 5 bases, and 19 bases lay between the germline ends. In nucleotides, the CDR3 is TGTGCCAGTAGTATCGGTTTCGGCCCCCGAGGGACTGAAGCTTTCTTT. Amino acids: CASSIGFGPRGTEAFF. Filled out from reference TRBV19 and TRBJ1-1, the complete variable domain reads DGGITQSPKYLFRKEGQNVTLSCEQNLNHDAMYWYRQDPGQGLRLIYYSQIVNDFQKGDIAEGYSVSREKKESFPLTVTSAQKNPTAFYLCASSIGFGPRGTEAFFGQGTRLTVV.

In regard to this clone: The same CDR3 is also encoded by other DNA sequences in this sample. The V call is TRBV29-1, the J call TRBJ1-1; tentatively, D is TRBD1 (6 bases). CDR1 SQVTM and CDR2 ANQGSEA come from the germline V gene. Deletions cut 0 bases from V and 4 bases from J, with 15 bases between. The CDR3 consists of 15 residues. The CDR3 sequence: CSVEDRTVRGTEAFF. The CDR3 DNA follows: TGCAGCGTTGAAGACCGGACAGTGAGGGGCACTGAAGCTTTCTTT.

This chain joins TRBV19 and TRBJ2-5; 10 nucleotides match TRBD1. The germline CDR1 and CDR2 sequences are LNHDA and SQIVND (reference sequence). The CDR3 is 14 amino acids. The V and J ends lost 5 bases and 8 bases, in that order; junction bases with no gene match: 8. CDR3 nucleotides: TGTGCCAGTAGTCCGGGACAGGGGTTTAGAACCCAGTACTTC. Encoded protein: CASSPGQGFRTQYF.

This chain uses TRBV19 with TRBJ2-1, with 7 bases identical to TRBD1. This CDR3 has 15 amino acids. V gave up 1 base and J gave up 1 base; unmatched junction bases: 1. Germline V gives CDR1 LNHDA, CDR2 SQIVND (reference sequence). The CDR3 DNA sequence: TGTGCCAGTAGTATAGTGACAGGGTCCTACAATGAGCAGTTCTTC. It specifies CASSIVTGSYNEQFF. Full variable domain (remainder filled in from reference TRBV19 and TRBJ2-1): DGGITQSPKYLFRKEGQNVTLSCEQNLNHDAMYWYRQDPGQGLRLIYYSQIVNDFQKGDIAEGYSVSREKKESFPLTVTSAQKNPTAFYLCASSIVTGSYNEQFFGPGTRLTVL.

V usage is TRBV18 and J usage is TRBJ2-5, with D maybe TRBD2 (6 bases). Germline V lookup: CDR1 KGHSH, CDR2 LQKENI. Trimming pared 2 bases from V and 5 bases from J, leaving 9 bases between. The CDR3 totals 13 residues. CDR3 protein: CASSPSGDETQYF. For the CDR3, the DNA is TGTGCCAGCTCACCATCGGGGGATGAGACCCAGTACTTC.

For the CDR3, the DNA is TGTGCCAGCAGCTTGACTAGTTACGAGCAGTACTTC. It is translated as CASSLTSYEQYF. The rearrangement links TRBV7-9 to TRBJ2-7, with D maybe TRBD2 (6 bases). This CDR3 is built from 12 residues. CDR1 SEHNR and CDR2 FQNEAQ come from the germline V gene (reference sequence). Trimming took off 3 bases at V and 4 bases at J, with 7 bases between the two ends.

This chain joins TRBV7-9 and TRBJ1-1; D gene ambiguous. Germline assignment: CDR1 SEHNR and CDR2 FQNEAQ (reference sequence). The CDR3 has 11 residues. Trimming left V 8 bases short and J 5 bases short, with 9 bases between. The DNA of the CDR3 is TGTGCCAGCGCCCGGAGTACTGAAGCTTTCTTT. This translates into CASARSTEAFF.

As regards this clone: The junction and the germline gene differ at one end; a read error may be behind it. Other DNA sequences from this sample encode an identical CDR3 as well. The chain couples TRBV7-9 to TRBJ1-3; possible D gene TRBD1, 6 bases. The CDR3 is made up of 14 amino acids. Germline V lookup: CDR1 SEHNR, CDR2 FQNEAQ (reference sequence). The chain's CDR3 is CASSLGTLGNTIYF. The CDR3 DNA is TGTGCCAGCAGTTTAGGGACACTTGGAAACACCATATATTTT.

The chain has TRBV4-3 and TRBJ1-1; D call uncertain. V lost 2 bases and J 1 base, leaving 5 bases between the germline ends. Germline V gene sequence: CDR1 LGHNA, CDR2 YSLEER. The CDR3 contains 13 residues. The CDR3, as DNA: TGCGCCAGCAGCCAAACACAGAACACTGAAGCTTTCTTT. This gives the protein CASSQTQNTEAFF.

The rearrangement uses TRBV4-3 and TRBJ2-6, with a tentative D call TRBD1 (5 bases). Germline V gene sequence: CDR1 LGHNA, CDR2 YSLEER. Trimming left V 1 base short and J 2 bases short, with 15 bases between. The CDR3 is 18 residues long. CDR3 in amino acids: CASSQVGISGTGANVLTF. The CDR3 DNA reads as TGCGCCAGCAGCCAAGTCGGTATCTCAGGGACTGGGGCCAACGTCCTGACTTTC.

The J gene is TRBJ2-1, the V gene TRBV29-1, with D possibly TRBD2 on 6 matching bases. The V gene's germline CDR1 is SQVTM and CDR2 ANQGSEA. This CDR3 has 14 residues. Trimming removed 8 bases from V and 6 bases from J, with 20 bases in between. The CDR3 reads CSFTGGTGINEQFF. In DNA, the CDR3 is TGCAGCTTCACGGGCGGGACGGGAATCAATGAGCAGTTCTTC.

The chain is built from TRBV4-2 and TRBJ2-7; D may be TRBD1 (5 bases). From germline, CDR1 is LGHNA and CDR2 YNFKEQ. The CDR3 loop spans 15 amino acids. Trimming cost V 0 bases and J 3 bases, with 12 bases left between them. The CDR3 spells CASSQDADTHYEQYF. CDR3 nucleotide sequence: TGTGCCAGCAGCCAAGATGCGGACACCCACTACGAGCAGTACTTC.

This rearrangement joins TRBV7-8 to TRBJ2-3, with D tentatively TRBD2 (5 bases). The length of the CDR3 is 16 residues. From germline, CDR1 is SGHVS and CDR2 FQNEAQ. The V gene lost 5 bases and the J gene lost 1 base, with 16 bases spanning the gap. The CDR3 loop is CASSVGILRGTDTQYF. The DNA of the CDR3 is TGTGCCAGCAGCGTCGGGATCCTAAGGGGCACAGATACGCAGTATTTT.

The V and J genes are TRBV29-1 and TRBJ2-5, with D possibly being TRBD1 (5 bases). The DNA end is more similar to TRBJ2-7, so the J call may be wrong. CDR1 and CDR2 (germline): SQVTM, ANQGSEA. CDR3 length: 15 residues. The CDR3 region is CSVEDFNRNSYEQYF. CDR3 nucleotide sequence: TGCAGCGTTGAAGATTTCAACAGGAACTCCTACGAGCAGTACTTC.

This sequence joins TRBV19 and TRBJ2-1; 8 bases agree with TRBD1. V was clipped by 4 bases and J by 7 bases; unmatched bases: 9. In germline, CDR1 is LNHDA, CDR2 SQIVND (reference sequence). The CDR3 extends over 15 amino acids. DNA of the CDR3: TGTGCCAGTAGTAAACCCGGACAGGGTCGGAATGAGCAGTTCTTC. Its translation is CASSKPGQGRNEQFF.

V gene TRBV4-3 combines with J gene TRBJ1-2; D is perhaps TRBD1 (6 bases). Trimming pared 1 base from V and 6 bases from J, leaving 15 bases between. CDR3 length equals 15 residues. CDR1 and CDR2 from the germline V gene are LGHNA and YSLEER. CDR3 amino acids: CASSQGNREKDGYTF. Here the CDR3 DNA reads TGCGCCAGCAGCCAAGGAAACAGGGAGAAGGATGGCTACACCTTC.

The chain joins TRBV30 to TRBJ2-1; unclear D gene. Trimming removed 3 bases from V and 10 bases from J, with 13 bases in between. Germline assignment: CDR1 GTSNPN and CDR2 SVGIG (reference sequence). The CDR3 has 12 amino acids. The DNA of the CDR3 is TGTGCCTGGAGGAGATCAGGTGCCGAGCAGTTCTTC. Protein product: CAWRRSGAEQFF.

The rearrangement joins TRBV7-6 to TRBJ2-7; 8 positions match TRBD1. The germline V gene encodes CDR1 SGHVS and CDR2 FNYEAQ. Germline trimming cut 3 bases from V and 6 bases from J; bases unmatched to any gene: 13. The CDR3 has 16 residues. The chain's CDR3 is CASSFYPGQGASEQYF. The CDR3, as DNA: TGTGCCAGCAGCTTTTACCCCGGTCAGGGGGCGAGCGAGCAGTACTTC.

The V and J genes are TRBV5-4 and TRBJ2-1, with 13 positions matching TRBD2. The CDR3 extends over 16 amino acids. The V segment lost 4 bases and the J segment 10 bases; nucleotides outside the gene matches: 11. CDR1 and CDR2 (germline): SGHNT, YYREEE (reference sequence). CDR3: CASSPGLAGSFGEQFF. CDR3 DNA: TGTGCCAGCAGCCCGGGACTAGCGGGGTCTTTCGGGGAGCAGTTCTTC.

The chain carries TRBV7-8 and TRBJ1-2; 8 nucleotides line up with TRBD1. The CDR3 is 16 amino acids. Germline assignment: CDR1 SGHVS and CDR2 FQNEAQ. V lost 3 bases to trimming and J lost 4 bases; unmatched junction nucleotides: 10. CDR3 nucleotide sequence: TGTGCCAGCAGCTTTTTCGCAGGGGGCGGAGGCTATGGCTACACCTTC. It yields the protein CASSFFAGGGGYGYTF. The complete variable domain, with remaining parts taken from reference TRBV7-8 and TRBJ1-2, reads GAGVSQSPRYKVAKRGQDVALRCDPISGHVSLFWYQQALGQGPEFLTYFQNEAQLDKSGLPSDRFFAERPEGSVSTLKIQRTQQEDSAVYLCASSFFAGGGGYGYTFGSGTRLTVV.

V is TRBV6-1 and J is TRBJ2-7; 11 nucleotides line up with TRBD2. Germline V CDR1 and CDR2: MNHNS, SASEGT. This CDR3 contains 14 residues. V lost 4 bases to trimming and J lost 7 bases; unmatched junction nucleotides: 6. The CDR3 region is CASSAYGTSGEQYF. CDR3 DNA: TGTGCCAGCAGTGCTTACGGGACTAGCGGAGAGCAGTACTTC.